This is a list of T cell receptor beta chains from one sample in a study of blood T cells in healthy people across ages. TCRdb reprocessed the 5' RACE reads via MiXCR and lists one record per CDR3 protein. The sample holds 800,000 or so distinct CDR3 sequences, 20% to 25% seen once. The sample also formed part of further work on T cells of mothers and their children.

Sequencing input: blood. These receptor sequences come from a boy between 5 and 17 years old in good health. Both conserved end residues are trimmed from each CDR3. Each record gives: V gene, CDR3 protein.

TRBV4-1	ASSPLRGGNEQF
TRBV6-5	ASRELPYQETQY
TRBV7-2	ASRQTAAAVQY
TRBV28	ASSLSPRGEKLF
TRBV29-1	SVTQGNEQF
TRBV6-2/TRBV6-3	ASRQSGQPYEQY
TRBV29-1	SVRPGPTNEKLF
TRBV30	AWRRGYEQY
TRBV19	ASSPDGGYEDEQF
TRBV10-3	AISGGGGSYEQY
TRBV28	ASGNSNQPQH
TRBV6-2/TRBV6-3	ASGPGPAGNTGELF
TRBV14	ASSQGHSGDEQY
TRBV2	ASSLQSSAGNTIY
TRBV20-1	SAGRAGDLNEQF
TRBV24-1	ATSDWTSSYEQY
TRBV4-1	ASSQVWSGIRGYT
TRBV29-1	SVGGALYNEQF
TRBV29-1	SVEEQGAGEAF
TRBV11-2	ASSLAVTSVGGELF
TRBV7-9	ASSLSPDSYNEQF
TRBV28	ASSLYGHNEQF
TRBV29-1	SVLKTSTEQY
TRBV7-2	ASSLVGWGFQETQY
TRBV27	ASSVRRAGDYEQC
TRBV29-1	SVEGGDRGLVYEQY
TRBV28	ASTGESGTGFGQPQH
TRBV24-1	ATSDPRQLQETQY
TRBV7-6	ASSPLDNKNIQY
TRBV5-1	ASRTSGQETQY
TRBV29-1	SGRTPSTDTQY
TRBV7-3	ASSLRQGRDYEQY
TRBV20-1	SASVSPGYT
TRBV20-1	SARTSGAVSGANVLT
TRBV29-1	SVAPRLAFESQY
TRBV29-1	SVPPTGDTQY
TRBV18	ASSPPRTGDYEQY
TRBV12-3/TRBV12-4	ASSWGGYGYT
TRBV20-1	SASNPRGSYEQY
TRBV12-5	ASGLVPGTDTQY
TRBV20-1	SASGDASGREQF
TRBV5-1	ASIGNSYNEQF
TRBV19	ASKGSDRENGYT
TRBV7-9	ASSLRQLGERPDGYT
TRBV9	ASSANSQGPQH
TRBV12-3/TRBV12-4	ASSSLSSRSVQGETQY
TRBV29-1	SVELAGEETQY
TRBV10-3	AISESIGGNGYT
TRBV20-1	SANPGQGYPNTEAF
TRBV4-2	ASSQEQGPSPTGELS
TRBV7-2	ASSLDGTLDTQY
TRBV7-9	ASSSFEPDTQY
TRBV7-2	ASSQPGETQY
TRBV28	ASSRRGGSPLH
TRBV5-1	ASSLDLGSSTDTQY
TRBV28	ASSFPRGGLDKGYT
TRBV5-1	ASSPPTEPNYGYT
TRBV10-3	AISPGPNSPLH
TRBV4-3	ASSLGRFNEKLF